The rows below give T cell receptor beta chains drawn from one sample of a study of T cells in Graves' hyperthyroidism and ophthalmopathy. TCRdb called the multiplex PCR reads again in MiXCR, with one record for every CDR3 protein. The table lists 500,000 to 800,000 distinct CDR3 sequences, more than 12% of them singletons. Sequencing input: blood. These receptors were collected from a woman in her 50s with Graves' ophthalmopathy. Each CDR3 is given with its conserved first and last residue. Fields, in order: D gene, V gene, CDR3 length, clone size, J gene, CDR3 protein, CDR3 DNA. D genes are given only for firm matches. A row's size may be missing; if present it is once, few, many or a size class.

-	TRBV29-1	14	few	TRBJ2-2	CSVLSGPNTGELFF	TGCAGCGTCCTCAGCGGGCCGAACACCGGGGAGCTGTTTTTT
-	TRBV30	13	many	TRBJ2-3	CAWNGLSTDTQYF	TGTGCCTGGAACGGGTTGAGCACAGATACGCAGTATTTT
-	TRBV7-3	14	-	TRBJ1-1	CASSLTPGNTEAFF	TGTGCCAGCAGCTTAACGCCGGGAAACACTGAAGCTTTCTTT
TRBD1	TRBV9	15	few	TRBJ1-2	CASSVGKRGPSGYTF	TGTGCCAGCAGCGTAGGGAAAAGGGGGCCTTCTGGCTACACCTTC
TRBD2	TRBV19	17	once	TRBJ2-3	CASSPLGGTSGSDTQYF	TGTGCCAGTAGTCCCCTAGGAGGGACTAGCGGGAGTGATACGCAGTATTTT
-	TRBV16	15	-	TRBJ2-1	CASSPWAGTNNEQFF	TGTGCCAGCAGCCCCTGGGCGGGTACTAACAATGAGCAGTTCTTC
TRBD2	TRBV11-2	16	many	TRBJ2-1	CASSPLGLATYNEQFF	TGTGCCAGCAGCCCACTTGGACTAGCCACCTACAATGAGCAGTTCTTC
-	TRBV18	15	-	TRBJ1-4	CASSPLRSLGEKLCF	TGTGCCAGCTCACCACTTCGCTCTCTTGGAGAAAAACTGTGTTTT
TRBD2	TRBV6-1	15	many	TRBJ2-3	CASRGTSGVTDTQYF	TGTGCCAGCAGGGGGACTAGCGGTGTCACAGATACGCAGTATTTT
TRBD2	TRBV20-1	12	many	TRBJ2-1	CSPLAGRDEQFF	TGCAGCCCACTAGCGGGTAGAGATGAGCAGTTCTTC
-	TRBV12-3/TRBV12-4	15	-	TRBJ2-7	CASRLARGPSYEQYF	TGTGCCAGCAGGTTAGCAAGAGGCCCCTCCTACGAGCAGTACTTC
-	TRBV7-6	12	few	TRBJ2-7	CASSPISYEQYF	TGTGCCAGCAGCCCTATCTCCTACGAGCAGTACTTC
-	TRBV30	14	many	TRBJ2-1	CAWSSGSSYNEQFF	TGTGCCTGGAGTAGCGGGTCCTCCTACAATGAGCAGTTCTTC
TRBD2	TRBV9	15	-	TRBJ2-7	CASSVEAGLSYEQYF	TGTGCCAGCAGCGTAGAAGCGGGACTCTCCTACGAGCAGTACTTC
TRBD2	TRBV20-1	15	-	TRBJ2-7	CSARNRAGDPYEQYF	TGCAGTGCTAGAAATCGTGCGGGAGACCCCTACGAGCAGTACTTC
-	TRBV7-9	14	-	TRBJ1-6	CASSLGRGYSPLHF	TGTGCCAGCAGCCTCGGTCGGGGCTATTCACCCCTCCACTTT
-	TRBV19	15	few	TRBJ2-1	CASSPGPMNYNEQFF	TGTGCCAGTAGTCCGGGACCTATGAATTACAATGAGCAGTTCTTC
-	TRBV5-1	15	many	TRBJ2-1	CASSLAGRRYNEQFF	TGCGCCAGCAGCTTGGCCGGGAGAAGATACAATGAGCAGTTCTTC
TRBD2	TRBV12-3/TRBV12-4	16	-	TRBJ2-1	CASSQRLAGGHLEQFF	TGTGCCAGCAGTCAGAGACTAGCGGGAGGGCATCTTGAGCAGTTCTTC
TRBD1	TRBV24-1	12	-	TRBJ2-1	CATGDSNNEQFF	TGTGCCACCGGGGACAGTAACAATGAGCAGTTCTTC
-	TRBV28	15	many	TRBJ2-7	CASSPSDRIDNEQYF	TGTGCCAGCAGTCCGAGTGACAGAATCGACAACGAGCAGTACTTC
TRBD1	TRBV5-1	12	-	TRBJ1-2	CASSTDRDGYTF	TGCGCCAGCAGCACGGACAGGGATGGCTACACCTTC
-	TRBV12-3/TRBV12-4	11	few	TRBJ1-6	CASSRDSPLHF	TGTGCCAGCAGTCGTGATTCACCCCTCCACTTT
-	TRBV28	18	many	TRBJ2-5	CASSLWVAGAFIQETQYF	TGTGCCAGCAGTTTGTGGGTCGCGGGGGCATTTATCCAAGAGACCCAGTACTTC
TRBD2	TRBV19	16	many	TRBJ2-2	CASRTSGNTNTGELFF	TGTGCCAGTAGGACTAGCGGGAATACGAACACCGGGGAGCTGTTTTTT
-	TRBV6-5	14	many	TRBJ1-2	CASSYSAENYGYTF	TGTGCCAGCAGTTACTCCGCGGAGAACTATGGCTACACCTTC
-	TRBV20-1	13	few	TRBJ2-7	CSAVHPSSYEQHF	TGCAGTGCTGTGCATCCGAGCTCCTACGAGCAGCACTTC
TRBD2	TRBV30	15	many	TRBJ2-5	CAWNGGGRPQETQYF	TGTGCCTGGAACGGGGGGGGGAGGCCCCAAGAGACCCAGTACTTC
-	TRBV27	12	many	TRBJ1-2	CASSPTTGGYTF	TGTGCCAGCAGCCCCACAACGGGGGGCTACACCTTC
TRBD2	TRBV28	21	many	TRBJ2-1	CASSFRRRVAGGPSSYNEQFF	TGTGCCAGCAGTTTCCGCCGGAGAGTAGCGGGAGGGCCCTCGTCCTACAATGAGCAGTTCTTC
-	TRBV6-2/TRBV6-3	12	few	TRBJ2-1	CASDSSYNEQFF	TGTGCCAGCGACTCGTCCTACAATGAGCAGTTCTTC
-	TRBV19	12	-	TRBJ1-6	CASRVGNSPLHF	TGTGCCAGTAGGGTCGGAAACTCACCCCTCCACTTT
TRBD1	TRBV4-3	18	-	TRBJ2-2	CASSQGPGTAANTGELFF	TGCGCCAGCAGCCAGGGCCCCGGGACAGCCGCGAACACCGGGGAGCTGTTTTTT
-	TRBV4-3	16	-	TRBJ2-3	CASSQEGTGVADTQYF	TGCGCCAGCAGCCAAGAGGGAACGGGAGTTGCAGATACGCAGTATTTT
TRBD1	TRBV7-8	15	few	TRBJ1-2	CASSLLDRTNYGYTF	TGTGCCAGCAGCCTACTGGACAGGACTAACTATGGCTACACCTTC
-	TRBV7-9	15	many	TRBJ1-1	CASSPKNQLNTEAFF	TGTGCCAGCAGCCCCAAAAATCAACTGAACACTGAAGCTTTCTTT
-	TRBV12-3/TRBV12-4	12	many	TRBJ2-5	CASRKSQETQYF	TGTGCCAGCAGGAAAAGCCAAGAGACCCAGTACTTC
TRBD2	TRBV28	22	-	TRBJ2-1	CASSSPLGLAGGPHLTYNEQFF	TGTGCCAGCAGTTCCCCCCTAGGGCTAGCGGGAGGGCCCCACCTGACCTACAATGAGCAGTTCTTC
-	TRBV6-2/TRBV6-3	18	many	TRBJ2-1	CASSYGVSRVGSYNEQFF	TGTGCCAGCAGTTACGGGGTCTCGCGGGTTGGCTCCTACAATGAGCAGTTCTTC
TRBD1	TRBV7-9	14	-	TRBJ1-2	CASSGQGQEYGYTF	TGTGCCAGCAGTGGTCAGGGACAGGAATATGGCTACACCTTC
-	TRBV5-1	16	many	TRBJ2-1	CASSETPGPSYNEQFF	TGCGCCAGCAGCGAAACCCCGGGCCCCTCCTACAATGAGCAGTTCTTC
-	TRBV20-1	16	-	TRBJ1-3	CSAQYYTGISWNTIYF	TGCAGTGCCCAATATTATACAGGAATCTCTTGGAACACCATATATTTT
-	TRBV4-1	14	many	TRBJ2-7	CASSLQGREYEQYF	TGCGCCAGCAGCCTTCAGGGAAGGGAGTACGAGCAGTACTTC
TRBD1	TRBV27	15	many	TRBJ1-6	CASSDRGFWNSPLHF	TGTGCCAGCAGTGACAGGGGGTTTTGGAATTCACCCCTCCACTTT
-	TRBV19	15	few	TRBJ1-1	CASSPRLTSNTEAFF	TGTGCCAGTAGTCCCCGATTGACAAGTAACACTGAAGCTTTCTTT
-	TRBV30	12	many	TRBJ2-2	CAWRPSTGELFF	TGTGCCTGGAGACCGAGCACCGGGGAGCTGTTTTTT
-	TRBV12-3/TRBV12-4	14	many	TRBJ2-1	CASSFFRQDNEQFF	TGTGCCAGCAGTTTTTTCCGGCAGGACAATGAGCAGTTCTTC
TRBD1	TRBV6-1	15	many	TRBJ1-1	CASSDGTAVNTEAFF	TGTGCCAGCAGTGACGGGACAGCCGTGAACACTGAAGCTTTCTTT
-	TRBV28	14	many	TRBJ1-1	CASSFSPQNTEAFF	TGTGCCAGCAGTTTTTCCCCCCAGAACACTGAAGCTTTCTTT
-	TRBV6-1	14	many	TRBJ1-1	CASSESGRVTEAFF	TGTGCCAGCAGTGAATCCGGCAGGGTCACTGAAGCTTTCTTT
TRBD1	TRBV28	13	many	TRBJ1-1	CASSVGGTAEAFF	TGTGCCAGCAGTGTAGGAGGGACAGCTGAAGCTTTCTTT
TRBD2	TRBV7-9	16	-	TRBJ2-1	CASSLVSGRSYNEQFF	TGTGCCAGCAGCTTAGTGAGCGGGAGATCCTACAATGAGCAGTTCTTC
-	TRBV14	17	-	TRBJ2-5	CASSQGAVGAGSVPQYF	TGTGCCAGCAGCCAAGGAGCCGTGGGGGCCGGGTCGGTTCCCCAGTACTTC
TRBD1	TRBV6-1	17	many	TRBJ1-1	CASSNSYRGLRDTEAFF	TGTGCCAGCAGTAACTCGTACAGGGGGCTTCGGGACACTGAAGCTTTCTTT
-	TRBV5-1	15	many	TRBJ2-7	CASSLRATQTYEQYF	TGCGCCAGCAGCTTACGGGCTACTCAAACCTACGAGCAGTACTTC
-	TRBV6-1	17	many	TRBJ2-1	CASSKKSALSSYNEQFF	TGTGCCAGCAGTAAGAAGTCAGCCTTAAGCTCCTACAATGAGCAGTTCTTC
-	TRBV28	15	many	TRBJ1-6	CASSIPGRKNSPLHF	TGTGCCAGCAGTATCCCCGGGCGGAAGAATTCACCCCTCCACTTT
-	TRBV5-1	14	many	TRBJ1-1	CASSMGQVNTEAFF	TGCGCCAGCAGCATGGGACAAGTGAACACTGAAGCTTTCTTT